This T cell receptor beta chain was sequenced in a study of memory CD4+ T cells and cytomegalovirus serostatus. Study-wide findings and caveats: About 40% of the roughly 160 known CMV-associated TCRbeta sequences appeared in CD4+ memory.

Note on this clone: The antigen remains undetermined.

Generated by immunoSEQ multiplex PCR, the TCRdb table keeps only in-frame clones and is missing some. The table includes about 92,000 clones, about 80% detected once. Germline lookup yields CDR1 MDHEN and CDR2 SYDVKM. V lost 6 bases and J lost 2, with 11 bases in between. The CDR3 is made up of 13 amino acids. Single viable CD3+CD4+CD8-CD45RO+ cells were sorted as the memory CD4+ T cells. This receptor was identified in an adult in good health and CMV-seropositive. The sample comprised memory CD4+ T cells from blood. The chain is built from TRBV28 and TRBJ2-7; D gene uncertain. CDR3 DNA sequence: TGTGCCAGCAGGTTAGGGAAGGCCTACGAGCAGTACTTC. It encodes CASRLGKAYEQYF.